Listed here is a single TCR beta chain. This sample was taken from a study of blood T cell repertoires in COVID-19. Germline V gives CDR1 LGHDT, CDR2 YNNKEL (reference sequence). V gave up 4 bases and J gave up 12 bases; unmatched junction bases: 9. The CDR3 length is 12 residues. In the original processing: Researchers report that nucleated cell counts were estimated from reference gene primer amplification. The repertoire was sequenced with immunoSEQ multiplex PCR; TCRdb's copy has only in-frame clones and lacks some. That table gives V, J and clone size, and the DNA gave D and trimming. The sample has 37,000 or so clones, roughly nine tenths seen once; the top ten hold about 6.5%.

Material for sequencing was peripheral blood. The receptor comes from a human donor in a cohort sampled during active COVID-19. The J gene is TRBJ2-7, the V gene TRBV3-1 (or the pseudogene TRBV3-2); 7 bases agree with TRBD2. This chain's CDR3 is CASSLTSARVYF. The DNA of the CDR3 is TGTGCCAGCAGCCTCACTAGCGCCCGGGTGTACTTC.